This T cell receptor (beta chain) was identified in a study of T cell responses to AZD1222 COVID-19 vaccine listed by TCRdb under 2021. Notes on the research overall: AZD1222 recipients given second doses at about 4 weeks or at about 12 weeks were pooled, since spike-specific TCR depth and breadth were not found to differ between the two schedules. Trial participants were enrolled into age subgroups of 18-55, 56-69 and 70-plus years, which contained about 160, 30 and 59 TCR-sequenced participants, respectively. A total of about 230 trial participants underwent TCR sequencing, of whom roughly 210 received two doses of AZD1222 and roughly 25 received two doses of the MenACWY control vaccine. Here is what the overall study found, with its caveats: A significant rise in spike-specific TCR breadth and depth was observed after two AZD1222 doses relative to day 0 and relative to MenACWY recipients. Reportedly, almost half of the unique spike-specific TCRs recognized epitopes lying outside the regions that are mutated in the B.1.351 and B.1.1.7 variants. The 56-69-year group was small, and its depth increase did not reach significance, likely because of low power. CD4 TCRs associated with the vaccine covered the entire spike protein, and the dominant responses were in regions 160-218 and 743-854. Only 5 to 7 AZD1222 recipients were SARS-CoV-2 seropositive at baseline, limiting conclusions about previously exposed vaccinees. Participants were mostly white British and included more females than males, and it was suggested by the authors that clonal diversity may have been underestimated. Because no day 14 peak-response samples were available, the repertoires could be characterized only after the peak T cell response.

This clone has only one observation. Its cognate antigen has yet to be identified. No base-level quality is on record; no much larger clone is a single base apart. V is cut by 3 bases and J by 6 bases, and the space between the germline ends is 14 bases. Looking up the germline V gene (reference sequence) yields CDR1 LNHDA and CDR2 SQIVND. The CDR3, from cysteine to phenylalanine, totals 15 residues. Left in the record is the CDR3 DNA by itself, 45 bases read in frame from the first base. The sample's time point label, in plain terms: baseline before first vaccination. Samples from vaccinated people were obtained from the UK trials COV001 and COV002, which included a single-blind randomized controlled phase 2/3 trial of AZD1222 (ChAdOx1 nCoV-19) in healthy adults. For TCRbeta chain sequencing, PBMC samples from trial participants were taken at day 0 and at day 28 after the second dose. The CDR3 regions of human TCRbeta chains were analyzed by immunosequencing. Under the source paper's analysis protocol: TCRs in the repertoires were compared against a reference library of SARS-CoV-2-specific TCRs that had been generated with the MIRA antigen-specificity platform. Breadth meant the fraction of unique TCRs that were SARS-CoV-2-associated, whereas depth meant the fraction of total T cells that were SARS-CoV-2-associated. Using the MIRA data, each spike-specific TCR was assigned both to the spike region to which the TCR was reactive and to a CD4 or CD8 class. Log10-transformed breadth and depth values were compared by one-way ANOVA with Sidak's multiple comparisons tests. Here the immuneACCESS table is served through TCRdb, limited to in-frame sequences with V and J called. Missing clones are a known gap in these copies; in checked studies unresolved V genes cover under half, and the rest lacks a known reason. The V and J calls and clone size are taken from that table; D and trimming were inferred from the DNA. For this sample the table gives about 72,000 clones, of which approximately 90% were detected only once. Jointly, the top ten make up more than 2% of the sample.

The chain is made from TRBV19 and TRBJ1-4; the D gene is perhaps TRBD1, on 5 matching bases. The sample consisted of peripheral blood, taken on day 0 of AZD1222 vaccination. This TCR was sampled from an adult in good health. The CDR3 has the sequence CASSIVREVHEKLFF. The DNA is TGTGCCAGTAGTATCGTCAGGGAGGTTCATGAAAAACTGTTTTTT.